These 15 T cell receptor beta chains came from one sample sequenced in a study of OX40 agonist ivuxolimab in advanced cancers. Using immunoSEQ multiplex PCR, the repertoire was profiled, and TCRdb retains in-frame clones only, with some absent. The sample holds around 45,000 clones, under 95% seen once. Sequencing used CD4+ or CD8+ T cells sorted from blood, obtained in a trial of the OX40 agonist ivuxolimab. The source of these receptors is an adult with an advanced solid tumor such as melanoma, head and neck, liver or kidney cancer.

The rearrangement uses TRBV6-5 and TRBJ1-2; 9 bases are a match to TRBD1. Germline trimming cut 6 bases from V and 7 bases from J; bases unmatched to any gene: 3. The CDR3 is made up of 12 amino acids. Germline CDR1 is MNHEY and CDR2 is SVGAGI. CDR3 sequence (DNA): TGTGCCAGCAGACAGGGGGCGGGTGGCTACACCTTC. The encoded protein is CASRQGAGGYTF.

The chain's CDR3 is CASSLLDTGELFF. The DNA of the CDR3 is TGTGCCAGCAGTTTATTGGACACCGGGGAGCTGTTTTTT. J is TRBJ2-2 and V is TRBV27, with unresolved D. The CDR3 spans 13 residues. With 1 base removed from V and 3 bases from J, the gap between germline ends came to 3 bases. Per the germline V gene, CDR1 is MNHEY and CDR2 is SMNVEV (reference sequence).

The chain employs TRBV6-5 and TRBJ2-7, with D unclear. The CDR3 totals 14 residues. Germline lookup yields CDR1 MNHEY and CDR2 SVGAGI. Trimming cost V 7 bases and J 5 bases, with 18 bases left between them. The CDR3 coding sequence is TGTGCCAGCATTCGCGGTAGGGATACCCACGAGCAGTACTTC. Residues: CASIRGRDTHEQYF.

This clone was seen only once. CDR3 amino acids: CASSQDLGQPQHF. DNA for the CDR3: TGTGCCAGCAGCCAAGACTTAGGCCAGCCCCAGCATTTT. The gene calls are TRBV4-2 and TRBJ1-5; D is unclear. V was trimmed by 0 bases and J by 7 bases, leaving 7 bases between them. The length of the CDR3 is 13 residues. The germline gives CDR1 LGHNA, CDR2 YNFKEQ.

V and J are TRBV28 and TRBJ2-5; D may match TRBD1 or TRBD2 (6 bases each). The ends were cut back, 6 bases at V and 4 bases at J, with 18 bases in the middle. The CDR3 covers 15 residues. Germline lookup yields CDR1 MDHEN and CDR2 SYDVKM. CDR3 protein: CASSLGRGEVETQYF. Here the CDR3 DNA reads TGTGCCAGCAGCCTGGGTAGGGGGGAGGTAGAGACCCAGTACTTC.

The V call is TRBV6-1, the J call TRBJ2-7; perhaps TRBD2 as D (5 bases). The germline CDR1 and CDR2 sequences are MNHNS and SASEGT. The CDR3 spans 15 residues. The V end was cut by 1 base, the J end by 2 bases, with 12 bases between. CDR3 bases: TGTGCCAGCAGTGAAGTGTTAGCGACCCCCTACGAGCAGTACTTC. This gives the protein CASSEVLATPYEQYF.

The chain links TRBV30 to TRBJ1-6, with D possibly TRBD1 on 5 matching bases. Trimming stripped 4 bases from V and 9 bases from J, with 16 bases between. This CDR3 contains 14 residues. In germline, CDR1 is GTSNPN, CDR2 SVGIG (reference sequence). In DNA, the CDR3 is TGTGCCTGGAATCCTAACGACAGTTTTTCACCCCTCCACTTT. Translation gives CAWNPNDSFSPLHF.

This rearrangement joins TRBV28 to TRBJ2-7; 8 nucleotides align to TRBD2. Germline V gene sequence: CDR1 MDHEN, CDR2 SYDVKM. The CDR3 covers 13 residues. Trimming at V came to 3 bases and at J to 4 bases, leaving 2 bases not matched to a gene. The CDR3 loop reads CASSFGREYEQYF. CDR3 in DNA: TGTGCCAGCAGTTTCGGGAGGGAGTACGAGCAGTACTTC.

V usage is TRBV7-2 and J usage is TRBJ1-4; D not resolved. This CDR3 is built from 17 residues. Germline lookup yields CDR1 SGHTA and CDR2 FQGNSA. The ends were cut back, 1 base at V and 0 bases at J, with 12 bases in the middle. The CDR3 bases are TGTGCCAGCAGCTTAGGACTGGCCCCTGCAACTAATGAAAAACTGTTTTTT. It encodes CASSLGLAPATNEKLFF.

CDR3 residues: CASSSDPGTSGSYNEQFF. The DNA of the CDR3 is TGTGCCAGCAGTTCAGACCCGGGGACTAGCGGGAGCTACAATGAGCAGTTCTTC. The chain recombines TRBV27 with TRBJ2-1; 14 positions match TRBD2. V lost 4 bases, J lost 3 bases, and 8 bases stayed unmatched. From germline, CDR1 is MNHEY and CDR2 SMNVEV (reference sequence). The CDR3 is 18 amino acids.

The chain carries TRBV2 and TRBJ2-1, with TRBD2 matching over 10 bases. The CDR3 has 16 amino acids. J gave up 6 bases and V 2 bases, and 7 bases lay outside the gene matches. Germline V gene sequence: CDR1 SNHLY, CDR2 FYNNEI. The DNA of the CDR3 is TGTGCCAGCAGTGAAATATCCAGCGGGAGGGGCAATGAGCAGTTCTTC. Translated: CASSEISSGRGNEQFF.

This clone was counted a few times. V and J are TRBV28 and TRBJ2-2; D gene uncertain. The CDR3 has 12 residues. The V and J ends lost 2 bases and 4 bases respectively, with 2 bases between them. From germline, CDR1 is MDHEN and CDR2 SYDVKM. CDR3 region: CASSLSTGELFF. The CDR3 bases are TGTGCCAGCAGTTTAAGCACCGGGGAGCTGTTTTTT.

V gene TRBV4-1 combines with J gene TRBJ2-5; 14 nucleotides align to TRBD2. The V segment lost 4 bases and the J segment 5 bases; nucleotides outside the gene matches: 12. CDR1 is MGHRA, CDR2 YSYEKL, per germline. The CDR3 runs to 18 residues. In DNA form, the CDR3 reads TGCGCCAGCAGCCCCCGACCGACTAGCGGGAGGGGGTTGGAGACCCAGTACTTC. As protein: CASSPRPTSGRGLETQYF.

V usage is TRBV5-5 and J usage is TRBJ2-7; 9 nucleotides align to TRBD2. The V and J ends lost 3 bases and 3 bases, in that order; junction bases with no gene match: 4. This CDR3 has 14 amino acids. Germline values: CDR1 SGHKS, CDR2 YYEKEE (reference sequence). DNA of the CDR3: TGTGCCAGCAGCTCCGGGACTAGCTACTACGAGCAGTACTTC. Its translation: CASSSGTSYYEQYF.

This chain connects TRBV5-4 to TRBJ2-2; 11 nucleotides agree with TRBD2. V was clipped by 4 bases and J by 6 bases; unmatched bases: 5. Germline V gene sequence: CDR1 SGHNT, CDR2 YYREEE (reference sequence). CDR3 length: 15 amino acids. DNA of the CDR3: TGTGCCAGCAGCGCTAGCGGGGGGCTGGCCGGGGAGCTGTTTTTT. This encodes CASSASGGLAGELFF.